The table lists the clone carrying this TCR beta chain with a few counts. Germline assignment: CDR1 MNHEY and CDR2 SVGAGI. The V segment lost 4 bases and the J segment 6 bases; nucleotides outside the gene matches: 5. The CDR3 loop spans 14 amino acids. TCRdb's table, derived via immunoSEQ multiplex PCR, lists solely in-frame clones and lacks some. The data hold roughly 80,000 clones, with roughly 70% observed a single time. This sample is part of a study of radiotherapy plus CTLA-4 blockade in lung cancer. With ipilimumab providing CTLA-4 blockade, focal radiation was administered to patients who had chemo-refractory metastatic non-small-cell lung cancer.

The J gene is TRBJ2-1, the V gene TRBV6-5, with 8 nucleotides matching TRBD2. Specimen: peripheral blood, collected from a patient treated with radiotherapy plus ipilimumab. This TCR was sampled from a human donor with non-small cell lung cancer whose response to radiotherapy plus ipilimumab could not be evaluated. CDR3 bases: TGTGCCAGCAGTTCCCGTAGCGGGATCAATGAGCAGTTCTTC. Its translation is CASSSRSGINEQFF.